This TCR beta chain was identified in a study of identical twins. CDR1 and CDR2 (germline): SSHAT, FNYEAQ (reference sequence). V lost 1 base, J lost 3 bases, and 12 bases lay in between. The CDR3 spans 15 residues. One entry per CDR3 protein, called by TCRdb with MiXCR from the 5' RACE reads. The profile shows some 790,000 distinct CDR3 sequences, 15% to 20% of them singletons. The sample was also linked to a second study, of T cells expressing NK-cell markers. As reported in that work: What restricted sorting to alpha-beta TCR T cells in several experiments was an anti-gamma-delta TCR antibody.

The rearrangement links TRBV7-7 to TRBJ2-5, with TRBD1 as a possible D gene (6 bases). The clonotype originates from a woman younger than 35 in good health. Sequences were obtained from PBMCs. CDR3: CASSLVGTPKETQYF. The DNA for the CDR3 is TGTGCCAGCAGCTTAGTCGGGACACCCAAAGAGACCCAGTACTTC.